This T cell receptor (beta chain) was sequenced in a study of blood T cell repertoires in COVID-19 (dated by TCRdb to 2019 to 2021). Notes on the research overall: Samples from collaborators originated in the United States, Italy and Spain and spanned both the acute and convalescent phases of COVID-19. The material from the prospective study consisted of cDNA or gDNA derived from T cells, B-cell-depleted T cells, or PBMCs. Deeply sampled blood TCRbeta repertoires from subjects exposed to, actively infected with, or recovered from COVID-19 were included in the dataset. A freely available public database, intended as a resource for researchers studying the immune response to SARS-CoV-2, is where the repertoires were released. The samples were drawn from two sources: the first 160 participants of the ongoing ImmuneRACE study, and 1,200 or so subjects contributed by 6 global collaborators. The sample metadata nearly always contained a de-identified subject ID, COVID-19 status, age in years and sex. Where available, HLA class I and class II types were obtained from metadata supplied by the sample provider rather than from assay-based typing.

TCRbeta CDR3 regions were amplified from genomic DNA by means of the immunoSEQ Assay, a bias-controlled multiplex PCR. From the authors' description of their analysis: The number of nucleated cells in each sample was estimated by amplification of reference gene primers within the assay. To quantify the absolute abundance of each unique TCRbeta CDR3 rearrangement, sequence reads were collapsed and filtered. For each sample, productive Simpson clonality was calculated as the square root of Simpson's diversity index across productive rearrangements. TCRdb mirrors the immuneACCESS table, restricted to in-frame sequences. Some clones are absent from its copies; in checked studies, under half trace to an unresolved V gene, and the reason for the others is unknown. From that table come the V and J calls and clone size; the DNA was used to work out D and trimming. The sample table lists approximately 180,000 clones, approximately 85% of them with a count of one. The ten top clones hold 3.3% of the sample.

The paper's findings and limits, for the study overall: The amount of clinical and demographic metadata varied by source and participant and was provided uncurated.

This clone has only a few counts. It has no known antigen specificity. Per-base qualities were not stored, and no clone one base away is much larger. The collaborating institutions used their own protocols to collect whole blood in K2EDTA tubes. For TCRbeta analysis, collaborators shipped samples as frozen whole blood, isolated PBMCs, or DNA extracted from either of those sample types. Between the V and J ends, shortened by 9 bases and 2 bases respectively, the junction contains 15 bases. The germline V gene encodes CDR1 SGHTS and CDR2 YDEGEE. The CDR3 spans 13 residues, from the cysteine through the phenylalanine. Kept here is only the CDR3 DNA, which spans 39 bases and is read in frame from base 1.

The receptor chain draws on TRBV5-8 and TRBJ2-7; the D gene is perhaps TRBD2, from 5 matching bases. This sequence originates from a man between 60 and 70 years old with acute or convalescent COVID-19. The sequenced sample consisted of peripheral blood. The nucleotides are TGTGCCACTAGGACTTCGGGGACCTACGAGCAGTACTTC. It is translated as CATRTSGTYEQYF.